This TCR beta chain was observed in a study of shared clonotypes between healthy human individuals. The CDR3 runs 14 residues. Germline loops: CDR1 MNHEY, CDR2 SVGAGI. Trimming took 2 bases from V and 8 from J; bases not matched to a gene: 3. Once extracted for a subset, genomic DNA was divided evenly among several immunoSEQ plates. Here immunoSEQ multiplex PCR was the method, and the copy in TCRdb shows in-frame clones only, minus some. The sample comprises 1 million to 1.3 million clones, around three quarters of which are singletons, and around 0.61% rests with the top ten. All of the donors resided in Nashville, Tennessee, and each was a Caucasian adult.

Sequencing was carried out using memory CD4+ T cells from PBMCs. Subset in this sample: CD45RA-negative fraction. The TCR sequence derives from a man younger than 30 in good health. Some clones in this sample may be carry-over from other donors' samples. This chain links TRBV6-5 with TRBJ1-4, with TRBD1 matching 9 bases. The CDR3 loop is CASSYAGQGEKLFF. The CDR3 bases are TGTGCCAGCAGTTACGCGGGACAGGGCGAAAAACTGTTTTTT.